This T cell receptor (beta chain) was sequenced for a study of beta chain features in type 1 diabetes. Since all of the isolated RNA was reverse transcribed, expressed TCRB transcripts were what got sequenced. Data came from immunoSEQ multiplex PCR; TCRdb stores just in-frame clones and leaves some out. The sample has about 170,000 clones, 7.8% seen once; the top ten hold 0.94%. Trimming took 5 bases from V and 5 from J, leaving 15 bases between them. Germline V lookup: CDR1 KGHSH, CDR2 LQKENI. This CDR3 spans 14 amino acids. Study conclusions and caveats: Fewer junction insertions and more nucleotide deletions appeared in type 1 diabetes patients. Shortening of TCRB CDR3s, moderate but significant, appeared in all four CD4+ subsets of Type 1 diabetes patients.

This clone has a handful of counts. Its specificity is not known. The rearrangement joins TRBV18 to TRBJ1-1; D might be TRBD1 (5 bases). The source material was central memory CD4+ T cells from blood. This TCR came from a woman between 40 and 55 years old with type 1 diabetes. The CDR3 DNA sequence: TGTGCCAGCTCATCTGACCCCAAGGGGACTGAAGCTTTCTTT. Encoded protein: CASSSDPKGTEAFF.